This T cell receptor (beta chain) is from a study of CD8 T cells in ankylosing spondylitis. TCRdb called the 5' RACE reads again in MiXCR, with one record for every CDR3 protein. The sample gives some 150,000 distinct CDR3 sequences, around two fifths of which show up once; around 15% is in the top ten. The CDR3 runs 14 residues. V was trimmed by 6 bases and J by 2 bases, leaving 13 bases between them. Germline CDR1 MNHNS, CDR2 SASEGT. This chain uses TRBV6-1 with TRBJ1-1; D is ambiguous. Sequencing was carried out using synovial fluid, either unsorted or a sorted T cell fraction (not recorded which). The clonotype comes from a male donor with ankylosing spondylitis. CDR3 sequence (DNA): TGTGCCAGCAGCCCCCGTGGAACCAACACTGAAGCTTTCTTT. Its translation is CASSPRGTNTEAFF.